The 3 T cell receptor beta chains given below trace back to one sample, sequenced in a study of T cell changes during pregnancy in multiple sclerosis. TCRdb keeps only in-frame clones here, not all; method: immunoSEQ multiplex PCR. This sample carries around 75,000 clones, over 75% of them seen once, and the ten largest clones take around 0.3%. The input for sequencing was CD4+ T cells from peripheral blood mononuclear cells, taken in the third trimester of pregnancy. These receptors came from a female donor in good health, enrolled as a control in a pregnancy study.

V and J are TRBV11-2 and TRBJ2-5; perhaps TRBD1 as D (6 bases). V was cut by 5 bases and J by 2 bases, with 9 bases left in between. Germline loops: CDR1 SGHAT, CDR2 FQNNGV. The CDR3 extends over 13 amino acids. The CDR3 DNA reads TGTGCCAGCAGCCCGGGACATCAAGAGACCCAGTACTTC. Its protein is CASSPGHQETQYF.

This clone is a singleton in its sample. The chain links TRBV7-8 to TRBJ2-1, with TRBD2 matching over 8 bases. V lost 4 bases to trimming and J lost 10 bases; unmatched junction nucleotides: 9. The germline CDR1 and CDR2 sequences are SGHVS and FQNEAQ. The CDR3 consists of 14 residues. The CDR3 nucleotides are TGTGCCAGCAGCTCCGGACTAGCCCTGCAGGAGCAGTTCTTC. It specifies CASSSGLALQEQFF.

V and J are TRBV7-8 and TRBJ2-3, with TRBD2 identical over 12 bases. The germline V gene has CDR1 SGHVS and CDR2 FQNEAQ. This CDR3 comprises 18 residues. Trimming took 5 bases from V and 5 from J; bases not matched to a gene: 14. The DNA for the CDR3 is TGTGCCAGCAGCCACTGGGGGCTAGCGGGGGGGCCGAAAGATACGCAGTATTTT. Amino acid sequence: CASSHWGLAGGPKDTQYF.